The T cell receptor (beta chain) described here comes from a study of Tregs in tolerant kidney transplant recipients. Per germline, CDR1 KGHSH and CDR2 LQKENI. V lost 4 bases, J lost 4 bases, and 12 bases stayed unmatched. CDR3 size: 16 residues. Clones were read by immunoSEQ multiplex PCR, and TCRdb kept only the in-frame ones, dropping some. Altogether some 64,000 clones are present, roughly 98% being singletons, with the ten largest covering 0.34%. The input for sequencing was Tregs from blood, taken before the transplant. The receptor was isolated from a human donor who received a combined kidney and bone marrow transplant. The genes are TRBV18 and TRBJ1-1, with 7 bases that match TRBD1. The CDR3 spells CASSRQGRGTTTEAFF. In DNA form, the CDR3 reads TGTGCCAGCTCACGACAGGGAAGGGGTACAACCACTGAAGCTTTCTTT.